This T cell receptor (beta chain) was identified during a study of shared T cell receptors in the human thymus. Assay: immunoSEQ multiplex PCR; the TCRdb copy retains only in-frame clones and omits some. The sample lists hundreds of thousands of clones, approximately 88% occurring once. The same data also contributed to another study, on human thymus T cells.

The sequencing input was thymocytes. This clonotype originated in a boy under three years old with a congenital heart defect.

CDR3 nucleotides: TGTGCCTGGAGTGTAGAGGGCTGGGGTAGGACCTACGAGCAGTACTTC. This codes for CAWSVEGWGRTYEQYF. The chain links TRBV30 to TRBJ2-7; D might be TRBD2 (5 bases). V lost 0 bases to trimming and J lost 2 bases, with 17 bases between them. The CDR3 sequence is 16 residues long. Germline V gene data show CDR1 as GTSNPN and CDR2 as SVGIG (reference sequence).